This record concerns one T cell receptor beta chain sequence. Its antigen is as yet unknown. The trim removed 3 bases at V and 8 bases at J, leaving 12 bases unmatched. The CDR3 is made up of 15 amino acids. Germline CDR1 and CDR2: SGHRS and YFSETQ. These data belong to a study of cytomegalovirus exposure and HLA in healthy donors. The primer mix had 60 Vbeta and 13 Jbeta primers. Using immunoSEQ multiplex PCR, the repertoire was profiled, and TCRdb retains in-frame clones only, with some absent. The sample holds 100,000 or so clones; about 80% are singletons and the top ten take 2% to 3%. Regarding the study as a whole: Donors belonging to an Asian-associated ancestry cluster reportedly showed fewer N-insertions in productive TCRs than the approximately 670-donor mean, according to what a later analysis found. Earlier analysis yielded a pattern in which most TCR beta V segments were productive about 90% or about 30% of the time. Sequencing had likely introduced a cluster of highly shared sequence variants as an artifact.

The sequence came from a female donor in good health and CMV-seronegative. The rearrangement uses TRBV5-1 and TRBJ2-3, with 7 bases matching TRBD2. The sample taken for sequencing was PBMCs. CDR3 residues: CASSSDGLVSSTQYF. CDR3 coding DNA: TGCGCCAGCAGCTCCGATGGACTAGTATCGAGTACGCAGTATTTT.